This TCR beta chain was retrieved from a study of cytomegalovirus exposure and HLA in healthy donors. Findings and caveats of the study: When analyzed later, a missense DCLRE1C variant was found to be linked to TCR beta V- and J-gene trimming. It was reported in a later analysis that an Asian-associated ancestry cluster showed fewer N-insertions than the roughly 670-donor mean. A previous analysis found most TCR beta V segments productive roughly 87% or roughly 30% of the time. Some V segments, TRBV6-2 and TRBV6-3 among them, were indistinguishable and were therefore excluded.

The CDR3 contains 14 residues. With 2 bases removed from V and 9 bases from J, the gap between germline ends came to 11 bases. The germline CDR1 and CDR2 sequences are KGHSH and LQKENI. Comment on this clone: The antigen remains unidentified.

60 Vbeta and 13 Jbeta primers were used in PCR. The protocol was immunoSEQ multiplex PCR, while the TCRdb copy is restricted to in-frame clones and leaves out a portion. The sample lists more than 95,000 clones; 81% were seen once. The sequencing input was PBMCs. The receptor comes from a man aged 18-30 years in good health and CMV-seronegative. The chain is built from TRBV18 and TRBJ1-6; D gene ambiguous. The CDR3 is CASSPIEGSSPLHF. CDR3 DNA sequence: TGTGCCAGCTCACCAATCGAGGGCTCTTCACCCCTCCACTTT. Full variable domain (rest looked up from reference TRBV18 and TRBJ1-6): NAGVMQNPRHLVRRRGQEARLRCSPMKGHSHVYWYRQLPEEGLKFMVYLQKENIIDESGMPKERFSAEFPKEGPSILRIQQVVRGDSAAYFCASSPIEGSSPLHFGNGTRLTVT.